The rows below give T cell receptor beta chains drawn from one sample of a study of blood T cell repertoires in COVID-19. Method: immunoSEQ multiplex PCR; TCRdb's copy keeps in-frame clones and lacks some. The sample yields 100,000 to 150,000 clones, approximately 81% seen once. The sequencing input was peripheral blood. The receptors were sampled from a woman in her fifties or sixties with acute or convalescent COVID-19. Both conserved end residues are part of each CDR3.

cdr3_aa j_call v_call
CAWNLPGQGAEKLFF TRBJ1-4 TRBV30
CATHGGSSDTQYF TRBJ2-3 TRBV10-3
CASRGTGYGYTF TRBJ1-2 TRBV12-3/TRBV12-4
CASSPRTDLANYGYTF TRBJ1-2 TRBV3-1/TRBV3-2
CASSETSGTRNEQFF TRBJ2-1 TRBV6-4
CAISERSGGQPQHF TRBJ1-5 TRBV10-3
CASSLAGTGVVETQYF TRBJ2-5 TRBV5-6
CASSFRNEKLFF TRBJ1-4 TRBV7-9
CASSSAGSGSLGEQFF TRBJ2-1 TRBV27
CASSYPGLNGQYF TRBJ2-7 TRBV6-5
CASSHGQGRMDYGYTF TRBJ1-2 TRBV5-1
CASSTQGVASYNEQFF TRBJ2-1 TRBV7-3
CASSRTLGLAGEQFF TRBJ2-1 TRBV4-2
CASSHLTSGSSDTQYF TRBJ2-3 TRBV3-1/TRBV3-2
CSVNSGRVTGELFF TRBJ2-2 TRBV29-1
CASSYGNQPQHF TRBJ1-5 TRBV12-3/TRBV12-4
CASRLPGVETQYF TRBJ2-5 TRBV7-8
CASSLGNTGELFF TRBJ2-2 TRBV7-7
CATSRDPSVNTEAFF TRBJ1-1 TRBV15
CASSLALAGNNEQFF TRBJ2-1 TRBV7-6
CASSSDSQPQHF TRBJ1-5 TRBV12-3/TRBV12-4
CASSGTGTVRTGELFF TRBJ2-2 TRBV9
CASSKARGGFNQPQHF TRBJ1-5 TRBV21-1
CASSVGAGRGTEAFF TRBJ1-1 TRBV9
CASSGTSWGEQPQHF TRBJ1-5 TRBV6-5
CASSDSNYNEQFF TRBJ2-1 TRBV25-1
CASSLTGGLGYTF TRBJ1-2 TRBV7-9
CASSSGTSGYNEQFF TRBJ2-1 TRBV5-1
CASSLGSGPNSPLHF TRBJ1-6 TRBV7-9
CASSSGTVAFF TRBJ1-1 TRBV5-5
CASSSSSAYQETQYF TRBJ2-5 TRBV5-1
CASKTGTGGETQYF TRBJ2-5 TRBV2
CASSQEGPQGNTEAFF TRBJ1-1 TRBV3-1/TRBV3-2
CASSHGQSYGYTF TRBJ1-2 TRBV6-5
CASSMGQGAGNTIYF TRBJ1-3 TRBV6-5
CASSPLQGETQYF TRBJ2-5 TRBV18
CASSYSVAGQTHLKQYF TRBJ2-7 TRBV6-2/TRBV6-3
CASSLASGQGATQYF TRBJ2-5 TRBV5-4
CASSSDREDEQYF TRBJ2-7 TRBV28
CASSTGTVNYNEQFF TRBJ2-1 TRBV18
CSAGTVGETQYF TRBJ2-5 TRBV29-1
CASAMDRGSGNTIYF TRBJ1-3 TRBV6-5
CASSQDTRGYTF TRBJ1-2 TRBV14
CASSLYSLGDRGGSF TRBJ1-2 TRBV5-5
CASSQANSNQPQHF TRBJ1-5 TRBV3-1/TRBV3-2
CASGVYRVTGELFF TRBJ2-2 TRBV2
CSARIAGGYQETQYF TRBJ2-5 TRBV29-1
CASSLLWLGRKDDEQYF TRBJ2-7 TRBV5-1
CASSDHLAPVGTEAFF TRBJ1-1 TRBV10-1
CASSRQTSGRSDEQFF TRBJ2-1 TRBV18
CASSAGTLDTIYF TRBJ1-3 TRBV6-6
CSASWRGGPGRTDTQYF TRBJ2-3 TRBV20-1
CASSLSGSTDTQYF TRBJ2-3 TRBV7-3